This T cell receptor (beta chain) originates from a study of T cells after posttransplantation cyclophosphamide. In germline, CDR1 is MNHNY, CDR2 SVGAGI (reference sequence). The J segment lost 5 bases and the V segment lost 4 bases, leaving 9 bases of the junction unmatched. The CDR3 loop spans 16 amino acids. This clone rates as medium-sized (0.01 to 0.1%). Its matching antigen is unknown. General study findings and limits: Recipient CMV seropositivity and CMV reactivation strongly tracked TRB clonality.

TCRdb's table, derived via immunoSEQ multiplex PCR, lists solely in-frame clones and lacks some. Here the sample spans about 2,600 clones, 55% to 70% being singletons. Treatment was busulfan-fludarabine conditioning, a marrow graft, and cyclophosphamide on days +3 and +4. This sequence was found in a female patient aged 50-60 years who received an allogeneic stem cell transplant from a related donor, was CMV-positive, and had no GVHD. Some T cells here may be from the graft donor. The gene calls are TRBV6-6 and TRBJ2-5, with TRBD2 matching over 11 bases. The source material was PBMCs, sampled 30 days after allogeneic stem cell transplant with posttransplant cyclophosphamide. The CDR3 sequence is CASSSPLAGGLETQYF. DNA of the CDR3: TGTGCCAGCAGTTCTCCCCTAGCGGGAGGCTTGGAGACCCAGTACTTC.